One and the same sample provided the 12 T cell receptor beta chains below, sequenced in a study of CD8 T cells in ankylosing spondylitis. General observations from the study: Roughly 8 highly homologous variants formed a TCR beta motif that appeared characteristic of ankylosing spondylitis blood.

TCRdb called the 5' RACE reads again in MiXCR, with one record for every CDR3 protein. The table includes about 750,000 distinct CDR3 sequences, 15% to 20% detected once. Their specific antigens are unknown. Input material: blood, either unsorted or a sorted T cell fraction (not recorded which). The receptors were gathered from a male donor with ankylosing spondylitis.

The chain couples TRBV20-1 to TRBJ1-3, with 7 bases fitting TRBD1. CDR1 is DFQATT, CDR2 SNEGSKA, per germline (reference sequence). The J segment lost 0 bases and the V segment lost 3 bases, leaving 5 bases of the junction unmatched. The CDR3 is made up of 15 amino acids. The CDR3 loop is CSARTGQASGNTIYF. In nucleotides, the CDR3 is TGCAGTGCTAGGACAGGGCAGGCCTCTGGAAACACCATATATTTT.

This clonotype was detected only a few times. The DNA for the CDR3 is TGTGCCAGCAGTATGACCCCTCAGTACACTGAAGCTTTCTTT. Translating it yields CASSMTPQYTEAFF. The chain has TRBV12-3 or TRBV12-4 and TRBJ1-1; unclear D gene. The CDR3 consists of 14 residues. V lost 5 bases to trimming and J lost 3 bases, with 13 bases between them.

The chain employs TRBV12-3 or TRBV12-4 and TRBJ2-7, with TRBD2 identical over 8 bases. The CDR3 length is 18 residues. Trimming removed 0 bases from V and 4 bases from J; junction bases left unmatched: 14. The CDR3 loop is CASSLAIYDLSGTYEQYF. The CDR3 nucleotides read TGTGCCAGCAGTTTAGCCATCTACGACCTTAGCGGGACGTACGAGCAGTACTTC.

This rearrangement joins TRBV20-1 to TRBJ2-5; a possible D gene is TRBD1 (5 bases). V lost 5 bases to trimming and J lost 1 base, with 11 bases between them. This CDR3 is built from 13 residues. The germline V gene encodes CDR1 DFQATT and CDR2 SNEGSKA (reference sequence). In nucleotides, the CDR3 is TGCAGTGCTGAGATCGACAGCCAAGAGACCCAGTACTTC. Its translation: CSAEIDSQETQYF.

This clonotype was found a few times. The J gene is TRBJ2-1, the V gene TRBV9; D gene uncertain. V was clipped by 0 bases and J by 4 bases, with 8 bases between them. From germline, CDR1 is SGDLS and CDR2 YYNGEE. The CDR3 sequence is 14 residues long. CDR3 bases: TGTGCCAGCAGCGTAGAGCCGGTTTACAATGAGCAGTTCTTC. Its translation: CASSVEPVYNEQFF.

CDR3 DNA: TGTGCCAGCAGCCTACAGGGAAAGGTGGCCGGGGAGCTGTTTTTT. Translation: CASSLQGKVAGELFF. The rearrangement links TRBV7-6 to TRBJ2-2; a weak D match, TRBD1 (6 bases). V lost 5 bases and J 6 bases, leaving 16 bases between the germline ends. This CDR3 comprises 15 residues. The V gene's germline CDR1 is SGHVS and CDR2 FNYEAQ. The full variable domain, completed using reference TRBV7-6 and TRBJ2-2, is GAGVSQSPRYKVTKRGQDVALRCDPISGHVSLYWYRQALGQGPEFLTYFNYEAQQDKSGLPNDRFSAERPEGSISTLTIQRTEQRDSAMYRCASSLQGKVAGELFFGEGSRLTVL.

Only a few counts were recorded for this clonotype. This sequence joins TRBV10-1 and TRBJ2-5; 8 bases match TRBD1. J was trimmed by 5 bases and V by 6 bases; bases with no gene match: 8. The CDR3 contains 14 residues. Germline lookup yields CDR1 WNHNN and CDR2 SYGVQD (reference sequence). CDR3 nucleotide sequence: TGCGCCAGCAGGACAGGGGACGATCAGGAGACCCAGTACTTC. This encodes CASRTGDDQETQYF.

The chain employs TRBV29-1 and TRBJ2-1; D might be TRBD2 (6 bases). The V and J ends lost 0 bases and 9 bases respectively, with 9 bases between them. The CDR3 length is 12 residues. Germline-derived CDR1 and CDR2 are SQVTM and ANQGSEA. The CDR3, as DNA: TGCAGCGTTGAAGATATGGGGGGTGAGCAGTTCTTC. Translation: CSVEDMGGEQFF.

This clonotype was recorded a few times. The J gene is TRBJ2-5, the V gene TRBV27; TRBD2 might be the D (6 bases). Trimming stripped 5 bases from V and 5 bases from J, with 18 bases between. The CDR3 is 15 amino acids. Per the germline V gene, CDR1 is MNHEY and CDR2 is SMNVEV (reference sequence). For the CDR3, the DNA is TGTGCCAGCAGTCAGGGACGGGGCGGGGTGGAGACCCAGTACTTC. Encoded protein: CASSQGRGGVETQYF.

The CDR3: CSARTGYTSNQPQHF. CDR3 bases: TGCAGTGCTAGAACAGGGTACACCAGCAATCAGCCCCAGCATTTT. The chain employs TRBV20-1 and TRBJ1-5, with a possible D match to TRBD1 (6 bases). From germline, CDR1 is DFQATT and CDR2 SNEGSKA (reference sequence). Deletions cut 2 bases from V and 1 base from J, with 12 bases between. This CDR3 has 15 amino acids.

This clonotype was detected ten times or more. The rearrangement joins TRBV10-2 to TRBJ1-2; tentatively, D is TRBD1 (6 bases). The germline V and J ends were trimmed by 4 bases and 4 bases, with 16 bases remaining between them. The CDR3 covers 15 residues. CDR1 is WSHSY, CDR2 SAAADI, per germline. This CDR3 is CASSVNEDSVYGYTF. The CDR3 region has the DNA TGCGCCAGCAGTGTCAACGAGGACAGCGTCTATGGCTACACCTTC.

V gene TRBV6-1 combines with J gene TRBJ2-5; D is perhaps TRBD2 (7 bases). Germline V CDR1 and CDR2: MNHNS, SASEGT. This CDR3 spans 15 amino acids. Trimming took 7 bases from V and 4 from J, leaving 19 bases between them. This chain's CDR3 is CASTGRGGGIETQYF. The CDR3 DNA reads TGTGCCAGCACTGGCCGAGGGGGGGGCATAGAGACCCAGTACTTC.